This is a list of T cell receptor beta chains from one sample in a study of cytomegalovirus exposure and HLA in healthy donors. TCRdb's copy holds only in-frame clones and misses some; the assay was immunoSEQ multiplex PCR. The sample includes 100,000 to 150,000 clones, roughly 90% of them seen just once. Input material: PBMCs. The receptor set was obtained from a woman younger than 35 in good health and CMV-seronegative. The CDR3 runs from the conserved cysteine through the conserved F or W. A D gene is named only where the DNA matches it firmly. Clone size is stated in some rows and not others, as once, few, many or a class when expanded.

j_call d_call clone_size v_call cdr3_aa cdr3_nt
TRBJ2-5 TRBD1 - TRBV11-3 CASSSDRGRAETQYF TGTGCCAGCAGCTCGGACAGGGGGCGGGCAGAGACCCAGTACTTC
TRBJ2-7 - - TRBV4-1 CASSQAGTPYEQYF TGCGCCAGCAGCCAAGCCGGGACTCCATACGAGCAGTACTTC
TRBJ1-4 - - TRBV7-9 CASSAGDTGQEKLFF TGTGCCAGCAGCGCGGGGGACACGGGGCAGGAAAAACTGTTTTTT
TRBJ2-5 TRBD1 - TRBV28 CASSPPLGQGVETQYF TGTGCCAGCAGTCCGCCGCTGGGACAGGGGGTGGAGACCCAGTACTTC
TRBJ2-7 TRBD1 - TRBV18 CASSPPFQGAYEQYF TGTGCCAGCTCACCACCATTTCAGGGGGCGTACGAGCAGTACTTC
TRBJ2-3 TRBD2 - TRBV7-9 CASSLIGGSADTQYF TGTGCCAGCAGCTTAATTGGCGGGAGCGCGGATACGCAGTATTTT
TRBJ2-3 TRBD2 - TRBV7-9 CASSFTTAGGPVHTQYF TGTGCCAGCAGCTTTACGACAGCGGGAGGGCCTGTTCATACGCAGTATTTT
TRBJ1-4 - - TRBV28 CASSSMTGFGEKLFF TGTGCCAGCAGTTCGATGACAGGTTTCGGGGAAAAACTGTTTTTT
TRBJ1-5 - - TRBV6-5 CASTRTVGQPQHF TGTGCCAGCACCAGGACAGTAGGTCAGCCCCAGCATTTT
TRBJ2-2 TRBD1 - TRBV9 CASSVDGTANTGELFF TGTGCCAGCAGCGTAGATGGGACAGCGAACACCGGGGAGCTGTTTTTT
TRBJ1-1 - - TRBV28 CASYSGNMNTEAFF TGTGCCAGCTACAGCGGGAATATGAACACTGAAGCTTTCTTT
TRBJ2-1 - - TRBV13 CASSSPSQSSYNEQFF TGTGCCAGCAGCTCTCCTAGCCAGAGCTCCTACAATGAGCAGTTCTTC
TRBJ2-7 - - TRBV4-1 CASSQEKQGINEQYF TGCGCCAGCAGCCAAGAGAAACAGGGAATTAACGAGCAGTACTTC
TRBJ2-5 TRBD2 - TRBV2 CASRDLGLAAQETQYF TGTGCCAGCAGGGACTTGGGACTAGCAGCTCAAGAGACCCAGTACTTC
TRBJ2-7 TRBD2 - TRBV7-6 CASSLAVREGPYEQYF TGTGCCAGCAGCTTAGCGGTACGGGAGGGCCCCTACGAGCAGTACTTC
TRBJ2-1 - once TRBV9 CASSLGTLYNEQFF TGTGCCAGCAGCCTTGGGACACTCTACAATGAGCAGTTCTTC
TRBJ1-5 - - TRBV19 CASSIQVHQPQHF TGTGCCAGTAGTATACAGGTCCATCAGCCCCAGCATTTT
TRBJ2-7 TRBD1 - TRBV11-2 CASSFPGQGLYEQYF TGTGCCAGCAGCTTTCCGGGACAGGGGCTCTACGAGCAGTACTTC
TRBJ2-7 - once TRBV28 CASSGLGSWSYEQYF TGTGCCAGCAGTGGACTGGGTTCTTGGTCCTACGAGCAGTACTTC
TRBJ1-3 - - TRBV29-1 CSVDSSSGNTIYF TGCAGCGTTGATTCGAGCTCTGGAAACACCATATATTTT
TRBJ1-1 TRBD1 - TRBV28 CASRPETGKQNTEAFF TGTGCCAGCAGGCCAGAGACAGGGAAGCAGAACACTGAAGCTTTCTTT
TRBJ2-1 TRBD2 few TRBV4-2 CASSRSGLESNEQFF TGTGCCAGCAGCCGCTCGGGACTAGAAAGCAATGAGCAGTTCTTC
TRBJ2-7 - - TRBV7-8 CASSHLTGSIGYEQYF TGTGCCAGCAGCCACCTGACGGGGTCTATTGGTTACGAGCAGTACTTC
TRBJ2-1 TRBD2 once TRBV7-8 CASSLSSSGRANNEQFF TGTGCCAGCAGCCTCTCCTCTAGCGGGAGGGCAAACAATGAGCAGTTCTTC
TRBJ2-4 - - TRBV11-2 CASSESGGGAKNIQYF TGTGCCAGCAGCGAAAGTGGGGGAGGAGCCAAAAACATTCAGTACTTC
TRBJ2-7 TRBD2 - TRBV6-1 CASSGLADYEQYF TGTGCCAGTTCGGGACTAGCGGACTACGAGCAGTACTTC
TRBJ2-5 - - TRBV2 CASSSEQGYQETQYF TGTGCCAGCAGTTCTGAGCAGGGGTACCAAGAGACCCAGTACTTC
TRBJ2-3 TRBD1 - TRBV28 CASSLGGTGFLREDFSRTDTQYF TGTGCCAGCAGTTTAGGAGGGACAGGGTTCTTGAGGGAGGATTTTAGTAGGACAGATACGCAGTATTTT
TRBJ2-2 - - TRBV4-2 CASSPRLAENTGELFF TGTGCCAGCAGCCCCCGGTTAGCGGAGAACACCGGGGAGCTGTTTTTT